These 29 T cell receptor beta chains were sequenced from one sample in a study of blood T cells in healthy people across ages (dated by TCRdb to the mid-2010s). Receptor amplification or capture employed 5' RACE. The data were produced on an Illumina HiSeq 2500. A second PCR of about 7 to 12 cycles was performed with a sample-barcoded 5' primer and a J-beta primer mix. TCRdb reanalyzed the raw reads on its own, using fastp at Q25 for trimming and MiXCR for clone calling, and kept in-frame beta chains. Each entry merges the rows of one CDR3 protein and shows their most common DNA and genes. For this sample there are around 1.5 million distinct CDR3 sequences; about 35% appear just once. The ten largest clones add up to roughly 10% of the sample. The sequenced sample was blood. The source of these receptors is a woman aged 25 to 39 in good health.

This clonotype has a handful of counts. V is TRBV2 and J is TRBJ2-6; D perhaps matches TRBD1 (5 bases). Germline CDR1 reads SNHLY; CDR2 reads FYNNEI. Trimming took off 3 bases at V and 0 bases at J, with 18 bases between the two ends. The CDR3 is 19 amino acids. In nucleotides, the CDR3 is TGTGCCAGCAGTGAGCTTAGGACACAAGCCCTCTCTGGGGCCAACGTCCTGACTTTC. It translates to CASSELRTQALSGANVLTF.

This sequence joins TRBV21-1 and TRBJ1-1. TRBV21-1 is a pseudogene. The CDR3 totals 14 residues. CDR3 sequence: CALPPPERDTEAFF. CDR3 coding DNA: TGTGCCCTTCCCCCCCCCGAGCGGGACACTGAAGCTTTCTTT.

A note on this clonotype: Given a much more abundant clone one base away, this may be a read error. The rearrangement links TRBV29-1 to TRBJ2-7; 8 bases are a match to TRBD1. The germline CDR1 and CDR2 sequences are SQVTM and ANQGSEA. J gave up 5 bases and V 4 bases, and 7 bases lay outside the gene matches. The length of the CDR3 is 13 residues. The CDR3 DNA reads TGCAGCGTTGTGCGGGACAGGCTGAACGAGCAGTACTTC. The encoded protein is CSVVRDRLNEQYF.

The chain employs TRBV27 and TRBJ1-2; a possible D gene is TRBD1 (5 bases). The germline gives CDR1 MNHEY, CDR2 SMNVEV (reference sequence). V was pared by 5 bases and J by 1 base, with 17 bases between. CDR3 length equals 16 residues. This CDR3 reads CASSESRGGSNYGYTF. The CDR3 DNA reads TGTGCCAGCAGTGAGTCGAGGGGAGGAAGTAACTATGGCTACACCTTC.

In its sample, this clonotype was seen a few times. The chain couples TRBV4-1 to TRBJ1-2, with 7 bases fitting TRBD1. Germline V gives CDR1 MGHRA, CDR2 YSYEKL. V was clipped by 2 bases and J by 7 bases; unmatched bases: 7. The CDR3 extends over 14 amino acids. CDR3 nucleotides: TGCGCCAGCAGCCAACCACAGGGGATTGGTGGCTACACCTTC. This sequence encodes CASSQPQGIGGYTF.

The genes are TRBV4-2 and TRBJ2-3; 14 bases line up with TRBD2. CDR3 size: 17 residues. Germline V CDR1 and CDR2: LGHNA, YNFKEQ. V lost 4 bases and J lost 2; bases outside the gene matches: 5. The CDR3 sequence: CASSPPGLAGDTDTQYF. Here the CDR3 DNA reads TGTGCCAGCAGCCCTCCGGGACTAGCGGGAGACACAGATACGCAGTATTTT.

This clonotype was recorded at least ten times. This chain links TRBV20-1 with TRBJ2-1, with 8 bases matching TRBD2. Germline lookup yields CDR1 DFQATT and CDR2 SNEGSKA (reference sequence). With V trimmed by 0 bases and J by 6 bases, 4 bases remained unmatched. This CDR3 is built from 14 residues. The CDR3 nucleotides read TGCAGTGCTAGAGATCCGGGGGGGCTCAATGAGCAGTTCTTC. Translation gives CSARDPGGLNEQFF.

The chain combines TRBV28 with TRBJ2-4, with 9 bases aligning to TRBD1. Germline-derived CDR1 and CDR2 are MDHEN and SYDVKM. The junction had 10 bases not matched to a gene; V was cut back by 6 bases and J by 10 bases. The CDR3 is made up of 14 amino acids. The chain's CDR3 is CASSLPGQGTIQYF. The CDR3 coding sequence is TGTGCCAGCAGCCTACCGGGACAGGGCACAATTCAGTACTTC.

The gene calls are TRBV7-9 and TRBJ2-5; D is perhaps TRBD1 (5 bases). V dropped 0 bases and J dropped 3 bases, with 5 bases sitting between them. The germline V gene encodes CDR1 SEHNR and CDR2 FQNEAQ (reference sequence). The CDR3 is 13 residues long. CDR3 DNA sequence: TGTGCCAGCAGCTTAGCGACAGAAGAGACCCAGTACTTC. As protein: CASSLATEETQYF.

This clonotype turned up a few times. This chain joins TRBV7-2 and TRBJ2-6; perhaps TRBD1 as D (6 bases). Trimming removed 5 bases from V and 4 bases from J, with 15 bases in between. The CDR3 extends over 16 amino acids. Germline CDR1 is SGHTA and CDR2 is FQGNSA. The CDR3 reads CASSPTGYPGANVLTF. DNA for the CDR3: TGTGCCAGCAGCCCTACAGGGTATCCAGGGGCCAACGTCCTGACTTTC.

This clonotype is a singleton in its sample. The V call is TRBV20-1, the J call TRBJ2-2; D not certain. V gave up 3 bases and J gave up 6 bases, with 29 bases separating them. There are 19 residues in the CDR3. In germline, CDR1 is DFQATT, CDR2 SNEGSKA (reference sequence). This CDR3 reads CSARGPGLVQFGSPGELFF. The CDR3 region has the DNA TGCAGTGCTAGGGGTCCTGGCCTCGTACAATTCGGGTCCCCCGGGGAGCTGTTTTTT.

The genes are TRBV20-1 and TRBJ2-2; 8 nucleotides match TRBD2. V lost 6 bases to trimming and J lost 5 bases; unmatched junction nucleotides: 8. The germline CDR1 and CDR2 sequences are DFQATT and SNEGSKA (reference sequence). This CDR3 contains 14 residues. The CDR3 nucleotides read TGCAGTGCAGGGAGGAGCGGGGGTACCGGGGAGCTGTTTTTT. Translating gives CSAGRSGGTGELFF.

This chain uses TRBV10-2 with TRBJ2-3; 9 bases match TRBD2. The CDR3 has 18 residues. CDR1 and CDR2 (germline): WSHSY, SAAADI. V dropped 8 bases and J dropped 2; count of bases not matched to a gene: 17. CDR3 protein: CASQDSWEAGGPTDTQYF. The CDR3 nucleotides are TGCGCCAGCCAAGATAGTTGGGAGGCGGGGGGGCCCACAGATACGCAGTATTTT.

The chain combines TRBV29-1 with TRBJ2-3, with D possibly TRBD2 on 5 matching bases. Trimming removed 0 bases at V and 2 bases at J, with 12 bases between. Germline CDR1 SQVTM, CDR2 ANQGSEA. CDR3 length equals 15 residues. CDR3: CSVEDRRIYTDTQYF. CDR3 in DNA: TGCAGCGTTGAAGATCGGAGGATCTACACAGATACGCAGTATTTT.

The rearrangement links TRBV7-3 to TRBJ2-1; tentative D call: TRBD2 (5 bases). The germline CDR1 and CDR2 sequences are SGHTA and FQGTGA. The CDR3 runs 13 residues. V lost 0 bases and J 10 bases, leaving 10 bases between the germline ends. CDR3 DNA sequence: TGTGCCAGCAGCTTAACAGAGCGAGGGGAGCAGTTCTTC. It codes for CASSLTERGEQFF.

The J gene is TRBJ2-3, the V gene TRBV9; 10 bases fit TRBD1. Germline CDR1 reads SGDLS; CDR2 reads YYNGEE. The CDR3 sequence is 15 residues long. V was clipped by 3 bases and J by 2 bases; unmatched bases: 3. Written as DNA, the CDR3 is TGTGCCAGCAGCGCCGGGACAGGGGCCACAGATACGCAGTATTTT. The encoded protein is CASSAGTGATDTQYF.

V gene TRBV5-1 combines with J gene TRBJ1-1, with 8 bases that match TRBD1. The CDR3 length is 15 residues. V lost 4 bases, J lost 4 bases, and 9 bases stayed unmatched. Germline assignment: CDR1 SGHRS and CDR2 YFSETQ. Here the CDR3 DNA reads TGCGCCAGCAGCCTACTACAGGGGGAGAGCACTGAAGCTTTCTTT. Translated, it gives CASSLLQGESTEAFF.

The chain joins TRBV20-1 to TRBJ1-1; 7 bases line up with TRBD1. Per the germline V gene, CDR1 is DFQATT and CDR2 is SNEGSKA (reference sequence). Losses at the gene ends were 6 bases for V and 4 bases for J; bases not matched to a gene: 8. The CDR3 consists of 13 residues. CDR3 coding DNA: TGCAGTGCCCCTCGGGCAGGGGGCACTGAAGCTTTCTTT. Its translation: CSAPRAGGTEAFF.

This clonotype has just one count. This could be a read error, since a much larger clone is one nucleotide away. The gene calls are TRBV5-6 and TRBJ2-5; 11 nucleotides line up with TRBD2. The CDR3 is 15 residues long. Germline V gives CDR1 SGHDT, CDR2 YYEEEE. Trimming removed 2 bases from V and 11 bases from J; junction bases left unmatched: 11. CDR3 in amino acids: CASSLLAGVNNEQYF. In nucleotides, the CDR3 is TGTGCCAGCAGCTTACTAGCGGGGGTTAACAATGAGCAGTACTTC.

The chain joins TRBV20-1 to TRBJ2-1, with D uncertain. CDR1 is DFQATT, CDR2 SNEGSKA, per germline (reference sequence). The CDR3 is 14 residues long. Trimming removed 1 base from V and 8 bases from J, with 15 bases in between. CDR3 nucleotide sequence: TGCAGTGCTAGAGGAGGAGACCGCCGGGATGAGCAGTTCTTC. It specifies CSARGGDRRDEQFF.

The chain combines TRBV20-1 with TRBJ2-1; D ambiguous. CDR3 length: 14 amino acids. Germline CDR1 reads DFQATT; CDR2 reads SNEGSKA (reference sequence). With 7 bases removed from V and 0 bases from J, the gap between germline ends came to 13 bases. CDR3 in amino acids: CSVPLANSYNEQFF. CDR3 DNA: TGCAGTGTCCCACTTGCGAACTCCTACAATGAGCAGTTCTTC.

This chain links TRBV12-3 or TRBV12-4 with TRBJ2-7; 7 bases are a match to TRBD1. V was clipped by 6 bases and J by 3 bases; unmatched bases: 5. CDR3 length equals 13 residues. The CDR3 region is CASSPDRVYEQYF. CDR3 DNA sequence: TGTGCCAGCAGCCCAGACAGGGTCTACGAGCAGTACTTC.

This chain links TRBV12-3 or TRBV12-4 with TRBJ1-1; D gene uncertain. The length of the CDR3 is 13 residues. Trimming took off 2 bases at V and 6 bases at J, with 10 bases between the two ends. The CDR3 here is CASSLRHLPEAFF. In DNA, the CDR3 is TGTGCCAGCAGTTTAAGACATCTGCCTGAAGCTTTCTTT.

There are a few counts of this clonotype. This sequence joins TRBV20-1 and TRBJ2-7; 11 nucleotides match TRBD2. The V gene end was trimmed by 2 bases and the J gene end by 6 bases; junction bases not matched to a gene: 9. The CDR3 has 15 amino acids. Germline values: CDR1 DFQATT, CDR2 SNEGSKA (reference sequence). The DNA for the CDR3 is TGCAGTGCTAGATCCCTACTAGCGGGAGCGGCCGAGCAGTACTTC. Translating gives CSARSLLAGAAEQYF.

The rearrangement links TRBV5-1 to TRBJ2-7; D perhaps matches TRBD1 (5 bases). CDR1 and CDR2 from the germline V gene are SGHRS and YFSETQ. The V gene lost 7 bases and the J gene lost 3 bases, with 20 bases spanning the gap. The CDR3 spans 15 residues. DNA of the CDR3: TGCGCCAGCCACCGAGGTACAGGCGGAGACTACGAGCAGTACTTC. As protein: CASHRGTGGDYEQYF.

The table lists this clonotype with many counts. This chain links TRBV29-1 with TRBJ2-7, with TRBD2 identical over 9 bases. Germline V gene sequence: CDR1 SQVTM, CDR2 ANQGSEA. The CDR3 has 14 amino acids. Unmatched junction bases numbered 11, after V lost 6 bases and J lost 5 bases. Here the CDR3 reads CSVILAGVGDEQYF. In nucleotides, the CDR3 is TGCAGCGTGATATTAGCGGGAGTCGGGGACGAGCAGTACTTC.

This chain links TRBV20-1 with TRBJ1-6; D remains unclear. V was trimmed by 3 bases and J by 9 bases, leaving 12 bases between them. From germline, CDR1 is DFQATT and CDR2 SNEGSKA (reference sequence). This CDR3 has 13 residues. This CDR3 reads CSASGRVASPLHF. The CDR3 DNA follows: TGCAGTGCTAGTGGGAGGGTGGCTTCACCCCTCCACTTT.

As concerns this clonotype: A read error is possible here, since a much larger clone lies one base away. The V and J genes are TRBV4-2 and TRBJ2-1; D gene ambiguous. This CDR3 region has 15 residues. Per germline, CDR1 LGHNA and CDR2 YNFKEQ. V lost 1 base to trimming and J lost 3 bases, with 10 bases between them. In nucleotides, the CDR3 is TGTGCCAGCAGCCAAGGGAAGAGCTTCTACAATGAGCAGTTCTTC. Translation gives CASSQGKSFYNEQFF.

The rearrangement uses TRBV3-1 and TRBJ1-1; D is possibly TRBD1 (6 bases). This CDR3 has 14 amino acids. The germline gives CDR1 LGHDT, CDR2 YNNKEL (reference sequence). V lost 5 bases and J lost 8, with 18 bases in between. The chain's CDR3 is CASSTGAGGSEAFF. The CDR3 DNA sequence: TGTGCCAGCAGCACCGGCGCGGGGGGCAGCGAAGCTTTCTTT.